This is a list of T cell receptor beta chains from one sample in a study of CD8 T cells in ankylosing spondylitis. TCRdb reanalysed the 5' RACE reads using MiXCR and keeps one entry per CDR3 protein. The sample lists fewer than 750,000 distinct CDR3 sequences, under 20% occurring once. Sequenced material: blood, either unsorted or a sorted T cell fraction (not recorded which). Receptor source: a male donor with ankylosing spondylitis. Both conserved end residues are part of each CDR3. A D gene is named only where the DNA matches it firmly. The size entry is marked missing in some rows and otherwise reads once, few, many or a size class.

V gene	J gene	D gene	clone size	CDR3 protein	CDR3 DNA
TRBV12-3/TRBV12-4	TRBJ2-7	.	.	CASSLLSATYEQYF	TGTGCCAGCAGTTTATTGTCGGCAACCTACGAGCAGTACTTC
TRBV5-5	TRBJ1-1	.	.	CASSLLAENTEAFF	TGTGCCAGCAGCTTGTTAGCCGAGAACACTGAAGCTTTCTTT
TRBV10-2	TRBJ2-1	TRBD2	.	CASNWKLAGGHNEQFF	TGCGCCAGCAATTGGAAACTAGCGGGAGGACACAATGAGCAGTTCTTC
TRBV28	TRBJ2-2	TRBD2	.	CASRFSGRNAGELFF	TGTGCCAGCAGGTTTAGCGGGAGGAACGCCGGGGAGCTGTTTTTT
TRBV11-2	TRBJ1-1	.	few	CASSAQRVWGDGNTEAFF	TGTGCCAGCAGCGCGCAGAGGGTCTGGGGGGACGGGAACACTGAAGCTTTCTTT
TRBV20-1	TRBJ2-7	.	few	CSASKVGPSGYEQYF	TGCAGTGCTAGTAAAGTTGGACCGAGCGGGTACGAGCAGTACTTC
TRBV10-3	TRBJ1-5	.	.	CAISEDRRSSNQPQHF	TGTGCCATCAGTGAGGACAGGAGAAGTAGCAATCAGCCCCAGCATTTT
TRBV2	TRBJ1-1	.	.	CASRYRVSNTEAFF	TGTGCCAGCAGATACAGGGTTTCGAACACTGAAGCTTTCTTT
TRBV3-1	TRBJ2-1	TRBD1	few	CASSRLQGAVFNEQFF	TGTGCCAGCAGTCGACTACAGGGGGCTGTTTTCAATGAGCAGTTCTTC
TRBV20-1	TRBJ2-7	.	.	CSAIPEKDLYEQYF	TGCAGTGCTATCCCCGAAAAGGACTTGTACGAGCAGTACTTC
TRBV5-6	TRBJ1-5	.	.	CASSLGWEHQPQHF	TGTGCCAGCAGCTTGGGCTGGGAGCATCAGCCCCAGCATTTT
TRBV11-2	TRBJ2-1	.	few	CASTTRGGRYNEQFF	TGTGCCAGCACCACAAGGGGCGGAAGGTACAATGAGCAGTTCTTC
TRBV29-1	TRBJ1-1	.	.	CSVEEQGRAFF	TGCAGCGTTGAAGAACAGGGTCGGGCTTTCTTT
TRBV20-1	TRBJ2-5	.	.	CSARAGGGQETQYF	TGCAGTGCTAGAGCAGGGGGGGGCCAAGAGACCCAGTACTTC
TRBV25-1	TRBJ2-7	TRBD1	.	CASSEAGTGHYEQYF	TGTGCCAGCAGTGAAGCGGGGACAGGACACTACGAGCAGTACTTC
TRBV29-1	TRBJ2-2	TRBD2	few	CSVAQRGITGELFF	TGCAGCGTTGCCCAGCGGGGAATTACCGGGGAGCTGTTTTTT
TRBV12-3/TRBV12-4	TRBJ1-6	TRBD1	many	CASSLMGQYNSPLHF	TGTGCCAGCAGTTTAATGGGACAGTATAATTCACCCCTCCACTTT